Below are 24 T cell receptor beta chains sequenced from a single sample in a study of naive and memory T cell subsets. The library had UMIs added by 3' ligation of an oligonucleotide to TCR cDNA. The SP2 primer and nested alpha and beta constant region primers amplified ligated cDNA in four rounds. In TCRdb, the UMI-ligation and nested PCR reads were re-called with MiXCR into one record per CDR3 protein. The sample records 25,000 to 30,000 distinct CDR3 sequences, over 4% being singletons. The material sequenced was blood. The receptors shown here come from an adult in good health.

The table lists this clonotype with many counts. The chain links TRBV6-2 or TRBV6-3 to TRBJ2-7; 8 bases fit TRBD2. Trimming cost V 6 bases and J 6 bases; bases outside gene matches: 7. CDR3 length equals 13 residues. Germline CDR1 MNHEY, CDR2 SVGEGT. CDR3 loop: CASRAGGPGEQYF. CDR3 DNA sequence: TGTGCCAGCAGGGCGGGAGGCCCCGGCGAGCAGTACTTC.

Only a few counts were recorded for this clonotype. The chain links TRBV7-9 to TRBJ1-3, with D unresolved. The CDR3 loop spans 15 amino acids. V was cut by 5 bases and J by 2 bases, with 13 bases left in between. Germline CDR1 SEHNR, CDR2 FQNEAQ (reference sequence). CDR3 DNA sequence: TGTGCCAGCAGCCATTCGTGGAGAACTGGAAACACCATATATTTT. It yields the protein CASSHSWRTGNTIYF.

There are many counts of this clonotype. V gene TRBV7-9 combines with J gene TRBJ2-1; D call uncertain. CDR1 and CDR2 from the germline V gene are SEHNR and FQNEAQ (reference sequence). This CDR3 is built from 12 residues. V lost 4 bases, J lost 7 bases, and 8 bases lay in between. CDR3 in amino acids: CASSSLGNEQFF. CDR3 coding DNA: TGTGCCAGCAGCTCGCTGGGGAATGAGCAGTTCTTC.

The table lists this clonotype with many counts. This rearrangement joins TRBV7-2 to TRBJ2-7, with 9 bases matching TRBD1. Germline V gives CDR1 SGHTA, CDR2 FQGNSA. CDR3 length: 12 amino acids. The V and J ends lost 5 bases and 6 bases, in that order; junction bases with no gene match: 2. In DNA form, the CDR3 reads TGTGCCAGCAGCCGGACAGGGGTCGAGCAGTACTTC. Its protein product is CASSRTGVEQYF. Complete variable domain (other parts from reference TRBV7-2 and TRBJ2-7): GAGVSQSPSNKVTEKGKDVELRCDPISGHTALYWYRQSLGQGLEFLIYFQGNSAPDKSGLPSDRFSAERTGGSVSTLTIQRTQQEDSAVYLCASSRTGVEQYFGPGTRLTVT.

This clonotype was counted a few times. The rearrangement uses TRBV7-2 and TRBJ2-5; D not resolved. The CDR3 is 13 amino acids. The germline V gene has CDR1 SGHTA and CDR2 FQGNSA. Trimming pared 3 bases from V and 3 bases from J, leaving 8 bases between. This chain's CDR3 is CASSFGREETQYF. CDR3 coding DNA: TGTGCCAGCAGCTTTGGTAGGGAAGAGACCCAGTACTTC.

By proportion, this clonotype is large. This rearrangement joins TRBV29-1 to TRBJ2-3; TRBD2 might be the D (5 bases). This CDR3 is built from 14 residues. V was pared by 3 bases and J by 2 bases, with 12 bases between. Germline V lookup: CDR1 SQVTM, CDR2 ANQGSEA. Here the CDR3 reads CSVDHSALTDTQYF. CDR3 nucleotide sequence: TGCAGCGTTGACCATAGCGCCCTCACAGATACGCAGTATTTT.

This clonotype was found many times. The chain joins TRBV6-5 to TRBJ2-7; 10 nucleotides agree with TRBD2. The CDR3 totals 15 residues. Per germline, CDR1 MNHEY and CDR2 SVGAGI. After removal of 5 bases from V and 0 bases from J, the junction contained 4 bases not matched to a gene. The CDR3 sequence: CASSTGLADSYEQYF. In DNA, the CDR3 is TGTGCCAGCAGTACCGGACTAGCGGACTCCTACGAGCAGTACTTC.

This clonotype has ten or more counts. V usage is TRBV7-2 and J usage is TRBJ2-1; possible D gene TRBD2, 7 bases. CDR1 is SGHTA, CDR2 FQGNSA, per germline. Trimming removed 6 bases at V and 7 bases at J, with 19 bases between. This CDR3 has 15 amino acids. As DNA, the CDR3 is TGTGCCAGCAGGAAATCGGGGGGCAGGGGAAATGAGCAGTTCTTC. It yields the protein CASRKSGGRGNEQFF.

This clonotype was found many times. The V call is TRBV28, the J call TRBJ2-7; no clear D gene. From germline, CDR1 is MDHEN and CDR2 SYDVKM. The CDR3 is 14 amino acids. Trimming took off 6 bases at V and 2 bases at J, with 14 bases between the two ends. Written as DNA, the CDR3 is TGTGCCAGCAGCCCCCGGGCGGTCCCCTACGAGCAGTACTTC. This sequence encodes CASSPRAVPYEQYF.

This clonotype was seen repeatedly, ten times or more. This chain uses TRBV20-1 with TRBJ2-1; 11 bases fit TRBD2. The ends lost 6 bases at V and 5 bases at J; junction bases unmatched: 6. The CDR3 consists of 14 residues. Per germline, CDR1 DFQATT and CDR2 SNEGSKA (reference sequence). CDR3 in DNA: TGCAGTGCGATTAGCGGGAGGGCCAACAATGAGCAGTTCTTC. Amino acids: CSAISGRANNEQFF.

This clonotype showed up many times. V usage is TRBV7-6 and J usage is TRBJ2-1; 9 nucleotides line up with TRBD2. In germline, CDR1 is SGHVS, CDR2 FNYEAQ. The CDR3 length is 19 residues. The V and J ends lost 4 bases and 8 bases, in that order; junction bases with no gene match: 21. The CDR3 sequence: CASSSAVLAGVVQLDEQFF. CDR3 nucleotides: TGTGCCAGCAGCTCCGCTGTCTTAGCGGGAGTGGTTCAATTGGATGAGCAGTTCTTC.

By sample fraction, this clonotype is medium-sized. V and J are TRBV12-3 or TRBV12-4 and TRBJ1-1, with 7 bases identical to TRBD1. The ends lost 5 bases at V and 11 bases at J; junction bases unmatched: 5. This CDR3 comprises 11 residues. The CDR3 region is CASSQTGVAFF. The CDR3 nucleotides are TGTGCCAGCAGTCAAACAGGGGTCGCTTTCTTT.

There are a few counts of this clonotype. J is TRBJ1-5 and V is TRBV6-1; D might be TRBD1 (6 bases). CDR3 length: 15 residues. Trimming left V 6 bases short and J 0 bases short, with 12 bases between. Germline CDR1 is MNHNS and CDR2 is SASEGT. CDR3 residues: CASSWTERSNQPQHF. In nucleotides, the CDR3 is TGTGCCAGCAGCTGGACAGAGCGTAGCAATCAGCCCCAGCATTTT.

This clonotype is labeled medium-sized. The chain uses TRBV29-1 and TRBJ2-1; TRBD2 agrees at 9 bases. Germline lookup yields CDR1 SQVTM and CDR2 ANQGSEA. This CDR3 is built from 13 residues. The V gene end was trimmed by 7 bases and the J gene end by 6 bases; junction bases not matched to a gene: 7. The CDR3 region is CSETSGRSNEQFF. The CDR3 DNA reads as TGCAGCGAGACTAGCGGCCGCTCCAATGAGCAGTTCTTC.

This clonotype was counted many times. In nucleotides, the CDR3 is TGCAGCGTTGAAATCGGCAGCCTCCAAGAGACCCAGTACTTC. Protein product: CSVEIGSLQETQYF. The gene calls are TRBV29-1 and TRBJ2-5; D not resolved. Germline CDR1 and CDR2: SQVTM and ANQGSEA. This CDR3 contains 14 residues. V was cut by 2 bases and J by 1 base, with 11 bases left in between.

This clonotype occurred a few times. This chain uses TRBV7-2 with TRBJ2-7; the match to TRBD2 covers 8 bases. Germline V CDR1 and CDR2: SGHTA, FQGNSA. The CDR3 totals 17 residues. Trimming removed 4 bases from V and 0 bases from J; junction bases left unmatched: 11. CDR3 sequence reads: CASSSRVAGYSSYEQYF. In DNA form, the CDR3 reads TGTGCCAGCAGCTCCCGGGTAGCGGGGTACAGCTCCTACGAGCAGTACTTC.

There are many counts of this clonotype. The chain employs TRBV7-2 and TRBJ2-7, with 9 positions matching TRBD1. With 4 bases clipped from V and 2 bases from J, the junction kept 6 bases outside the gene matches. This CDR3 has 15 amino acids. Per germline, CDR1 SGHTA and CDR2 FQGNSA. The CDR3 DNA reads as TGTGCCAGCAGCTCGCCCGGGACAGGGACCTACGAGCAGTACTTC. This codes for CASSSPGTGTYEQYF.

Turning to this clonotype: This sequence may be a read error, since a much larger clone differs from it by one base. The chain's CDR3 is CSARAGGDLHF. The CDR3 DNA is TGCAGTGCTAGAGCCGGGGGCGATCTCCACTTT. The V and J genes are TRBV20-1 and TRBJ1-6; D is perhaps TRBD1 (6 bases). V was pared by 1 base and J by 16 bases, with 11 bases between. Per germline, CDR1 DFQATT and CDR2 SNEGSKA (reference sequence). The CDR3 is 11 amino acids.

This clonotype has a count of ten or more. The chain uses TRBV28 and TRBJ2-7, with unresolved D. CDR1 MDHEN and CDR2 SYDVKM come from the germline V gene. V was cut by 5 bases and J by 2 bases, with 13 bases left in between. This CDR3 spans 14 amino acids. The CDR3 DNA reads TGTGCCAGCAGTCTATCCGAGGTACCCTACGAGCAGTACTTC. This codes for CASSLSEVPYEQYF.

V is TRBV5-6 and J is TRBJ2-3; no firm D call. Germline V gene data show CDR1 as SGHDT and CDR2 as YYEEEE. With 1 base removed from V and 2 bases from J, the gap between germline ends came to 11 bases. This CDR3 is built from 15 residues. Here the CDR3 reads CASSLYFLTTDTQYF. In nucleotides, the CDR3 is TGTGCCAGCAGCTTGTACTTTCTCACCACAGATACGCAGTATTTT.

This clonotype was counted many times. The chain carries TRBV29-1 and TRBJ2-4; D uncertain. Trimming shortened V by 7 bases and J by 4 bases, and 14 bases separated the two germline ends. CDR3 length: 13 amino acids. Germline lookup yields CDR1 SQVTM and CDR2 ANQGSEA. In nucleotides, the CDR3 is TGCAGCGCTGCCCGGGCCGATAAAAACATTCAGTACTTC. Translated: CSAARADKNIQYF.

This clonotype was seen many times. The gene calls are TRBV6-1 and TRBJ1-1; D gene ambiguous. The V and J ends lost 6 bases and 2 bases respectively, with 13 bases between them. Per the germline V gene, CDR1 is MNHNS and CDR2 is SASEGT. This CDR3 is 14 amino acids long. The CDR3 region is CASRLGVGNTEAFF. CDR3 in DNA: TGTGCCAGCAGACTTGGTGTGGGTAACACTGAAGCTTTCTTT.

This clonotype came up many times. CDR3: CASSLVGGSSYEQYF. DNA for the CDR3: TGTGCCAGCAGCTTAGTCGGCGGAAGCTCCTACGAGCAGTACTTC. The chain couples TRBV11-1 to TRBJ2-7; D not certain. This CDR3 spans 15 amino acids. With 1 base removed from V and 0 bases from J, the gap between germline ends came to 10 bases. Germline V gives CDR1 SGHAT, CDR2 FQDESV (reference sequence).

The sample holds many counts of this clonotype. The V and J genes are TRBV27 and TRBJ1-1; 7 nucleotides line up with TRBD1. The J segment lost 4 bases and the V segment lost 6 bases, leaving 2 bases of the junction unmatched. Germline V CDR1 and CDR2: MNHEY, SMNVEV (reference sequence). This CDR3 is built from 12 residues. CDR3 amino acids: CASSHRGTEAFF. Here the CDR3 DNA reads TGTGCCAGCAGCCACAGGGGCACTGAAGCTTTCTTT.